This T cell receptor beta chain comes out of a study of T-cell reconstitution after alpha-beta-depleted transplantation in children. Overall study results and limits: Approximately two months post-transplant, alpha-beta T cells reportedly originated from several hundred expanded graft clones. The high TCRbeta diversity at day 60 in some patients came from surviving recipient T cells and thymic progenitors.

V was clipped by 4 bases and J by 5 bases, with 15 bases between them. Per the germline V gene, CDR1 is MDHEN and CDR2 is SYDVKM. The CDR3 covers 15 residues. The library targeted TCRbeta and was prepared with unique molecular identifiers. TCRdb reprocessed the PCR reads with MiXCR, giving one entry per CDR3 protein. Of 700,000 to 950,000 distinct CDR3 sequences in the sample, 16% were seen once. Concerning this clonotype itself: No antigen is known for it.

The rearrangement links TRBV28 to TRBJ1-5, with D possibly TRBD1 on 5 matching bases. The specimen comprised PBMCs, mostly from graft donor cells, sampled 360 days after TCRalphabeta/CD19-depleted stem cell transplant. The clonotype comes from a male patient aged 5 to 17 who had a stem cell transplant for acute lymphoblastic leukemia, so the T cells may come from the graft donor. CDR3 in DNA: TGTGCCAGCAGTTCCCCGGAGGGGCCGTATCAGCCCCAGCATTTT. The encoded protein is CASSSPEGPYQPQHF.